The 7 T cell receptor beta chains below come from one sample, sequenced in a study of shared clonotypes between healthy human individuals. Profiling relied on immunoSEQ multiplex PCR, and the TCRdb table lists in-frame clones only, not all of them. The sample holds a few million clones, about 94% seen once. The naive CD8 population came from CD45RO-negative cells selected for CCR7, without terminally differentiated effector memory CD45RA+ cells. What was sequenced was naive CD8+ T cells from PBMCs. These receptors all stem from a man younger than 35 in good health. Some clones in this sample may be carry-over from other donors' samples.

V and J are TRBV6-5 and TRBJ1-1; D possibly corresponds to TRBD1 (6 bases). With 0 bases removed from V and 4 bases from J, the gap between germline ends came to 15 bases. The CDR3 contains 16 residues. CDR1 and CDR2 from the germline V gene are MNHEY and SVGAGI. The CDR3 DNA is TGTGCCAGCAGTTACTCGAATCCAGGGGCTGGCACTGAAGCTTTCTTT. Translated, it gives CASSYSNPGAGTEAFF.

The chain joins TRBV4-1 to TRBJ1-2, with D maybe TRBD1 (5 bases). Germline V gene lookup returns CDR1 MGHRA and CDR2 YSYEKL. The germline V and J ends were trimmed by 0 bases and 1 base, with 9 bases remaining between them. This CDR3 comprises 15 residues. DNA of the CDR3: TGCGCCAGCAGCCAAGATCCCAGGGATAACTATGGCTACACCTTC. Translated, it gives CASSQDPRDNYGYTF.

This clone was picked up one time. The sample carries other DNA sequences with the same CDR3. The rearrangement uses TRBV9 and TRBJ1-2, with 7 bases that match TRBD1. CDR1 and CDR2 (germline): SGDLS, YYNGEE. With V trimmed by 0 bases and J by 0 bases, 2 bases remained unmatched. The CDR3 is 15 residues long. The CDR3 here is CASSVGQGANYGYTF. The CDR3 bases are TGTGCCAGCAGCGTAGGGCAGGGGGCTAACTATGGCTACACCTTC. Based on the CDR3 plus reference TRBV9 and TRBJ1-2, the full variable domain is DSGVTQTPKHLITATGQRVTLRCSPRSGDLSVYWYQQSLDQGLQFLIQYYNGEERAKGNILERFSAQQFPDLHSELNLSSLELGDSALYFCASSVGQGANYGYTFGSGTRLTVV.

In the case of this clone: This could be a read error, since a much larger clone is one nucleotide away. Other DNA sequences in this specimen translate into the identical CDR3. J is TRBJ1-1 and V is TRBV27; D call uncertain. The CDR3 spans 13 residues. The ends were cut back, 0 bases at V and 0 bases at J, with 2 bases in the middle. Germline CDR1 reads MNHEY; CDR2 reads SMNVEV (reference sequence). Written as DNA, the CDR3 is TGTGCCAGCAGTTTATCTCTGAACACTGAAGCTTTCTTT. Its protein is CASSLSLNTEAFF.

The chain is built from TRBV5-1 and TRBJ2-1, with TRBD1 identical over 8 bases. The length of the CDR3 is 15 residues. Germline V lookup: CDR1 SGHRS, CDR2 YFSETQ. V lost 0 bases to trimming and J lost 4 bases; unmatched junction nucleotides: 3. The CDR3 DNA is TGCGCCAGCAGCTTGGCACAGGGGGTGTACAATGAGCAGTTCTTC. This codes for CASSLAQGVYNEQFF.

This CDR3 is CASSLITASYNEQFF. CDR3 nucleotides: TGCGCCAGCAGCTTGATAACAGCCTCTTACAATGAGCAGTTCTTC. This chain links TRBV5-1 with TRBJ2-1; D not resolved. Looked up from germline, CDR1 is SGHRS and CDR2 is YFSETQ. Trimming left V 1 base short and J 4 bases short, with 12 bases between. This CDR3 is built from 15 residues.

The CDR3 DNA is TGTGCCAGCTCACCAATCGCAGGGATGTACGAGCAGTACTTC. Protein product: CASSPIAGMYEQYF. The chain has TRBV18 and TRBJ2-7, with D possibly TRBD1 on 5 matching bases. The V and J ends lost 2 bases and 4 bases respectively, with 12 bases between them. This CDR3 has 14 residues. From germline, CDR1 is KGHSH and CDR2 LQKENI.